A selection of T cell receptor beta chains follows, all from one sample in a study of response to subunit inactivated influenza vaccine. TCRdb re-called the RT-PCR reads through MiXCR, storing one row per CDR3 protein. The sample lists some 500,000 distinct CDR3 sequences, 10% to 15% occurring once. The sequencing used PBMCs from blood, collected 35 to 45 days after vaccination. These TCRs come from a man aged 50 to 59 who received an inactivated influenza vaccine. Each CDR3 is given with its conserved first and last residue. A D gene is named only where the DNA matches it firmly. Where a row states a size, it is once, few, many or the class of an expanded clone; other rows omit it.

>many|TRBV5-1|TRBJ1-1|TRBD1
CASSETGTGGTEAFF
TGCGCCAGCAGCGAAACCGGGACAGGCGGCACTGAAGCTTTCTTT
>.|TRBV29-1|TRBJ2-7|TRBD1
CSVGGQEPYEQYF
TGCAGCGTTGGAGGACAGGAACCCTACGAGCAGTACTTC
>few|TRBV20-1|TRBJ2-4|.
CSASEPDIQYF
TGCAGTGCTAGTGAGCCCGACATTCAGTACTTC
>.|TRBV29-1|TRBJ2-3|.
CSVLSGTDTQYF
TGCAGCGTCCTATCAGGGACAGATACGCAGTATTTT
>.|TRBV12-3/TRBV12-4|TRBJ1-1|TRBD1
CASSLQGTLAEAFF
TGTGCCAGCAGTCTACAGGGGACACTCGCTGAAGCTTTCTTT
>few|TRBV28|TRBJ1-5|.
CASSFARVGQPQHF
TGTGCCAGCAGTTTTGCCAGGGTAGGTCAGCCCCAGCATTTT
>.|TRBV20-1|TRBJ2-7|.
CSARDAGPYEQYF
TGCAGTGCTAGAGATGCAGGGCCCTACGAGCAGTACTTC
>many|TRBV12-3/TRBV12-4|TRBJ1-2|TRBD1
CASSGQGFNYGYTF
TGTGCCAGCAGTGGACAGGGGTTTAACTATGGCTACACCTTC
>.|TRBV2|TRBJ2-3|.
CASCLVGSAGAGTDTQYF
TGTGCCAGCTGCCTCGTGGGCTCCGCGGGGGCCGGGACAGATACGCAGTATTTT
>many|TRBV30|TRBJ1-1|.
CAWSVAVNTEAFF
TGTGCCTGGAGTGTTGCGGTGAACACTGAAGCTTTCTTT
>.|TRBV18|TRBJ1-6|.
CASSISYNSPLHF
TGTGCCAGCTCAATATCCTATAATTCACCCCTCCACTTT
>.|TRBV6-2/TRBV6-3|TRBJ2-2|.
CASSTPRTVELFF
TGTGCCAGCAGTACACCACGCACGGTGGAGCTGTTTTTT
>.|TRBV20-1|TRBJ2-3|.
CSAPTHGETDTQYF
TGCAGTGCCCCCACCCACGGGGAAACAGATACGCAGTATTTT
>many|TRBV4-1|TRBJ1-5|.
CASSQEGQPQHF
TGCGCCAGCAGCCAAGAAGGTCAGCCCCAGCATTTT
>.|TRBV4-2|TRBJ2-3|.
CASSQDHNTDTQYF
TGTGCCAGCAGCCAAGATCACAACACAGATACGCAGTATTTT
>many|TRBV20-1|TRBJ2-1|.
CSARGGGRSEQFF
TGCAGTGCTAGGGGGGGCGGGAGAAGCGAGCAGTTCTTC
>.|TRBV20-1|TRBJ1-6|TRBD1
CSATDRGGSPLHF
TGCAGTGCCACGGACAGGGGCGGTTCACCCCTCCACTTT
>.|TRBV20-1|TRBJ1-5|TRBD1
CCARRRQGSGPGNQPQHF
TGCTGTGCTAGACGCCGACAGGGGTCCGGTCCGGGCAATCAGCCCCAGCATTTT
>.|TRBV24-1|TRBJ2-5|.
CATSDPGTAVSSETQYF
TGTGCCACCAGTGACCCGGGGACGGCAGTTAGTTCGGAGACCCAGTACTTC
>.|TRBV27|TRBJ2-7|TRBD2
CASSRKTSGSSYEQYF
TGTGCCAGCAGTCGAAAAACTAGCGGGAGCTCCTACGAGCAGTACTTC
>many|TRBV7-9|TRBJ2-7|.
CASSSSRGPYEQYF
TGTGCCAGCAGCTCCTCTCGGGGCCCCTACGAGCAGTACTTC
>.|TRBV20-1|TRBJ2-7|.
CSARDVEGDSYEQYF
TGCAGTGCTAGAGATGTAGAAGGGGACTCCTACGAGCAGTACTTC
>.|TRBV20-1|TRBJ2-7|TRBD2
CSARDAGRGVNEQYF
TGCAGTGCTAGAGATGCAGGGCGGGGGGTCAACGAGCAGTACTTC
>.|TRBV27|TRBJ2-7|TRBD1
CASSPDRGGPYEQYF
TGTGCCAGCAGTCCTGACAGGGGTGGCCCCTACGAGCAGTACTTC
>few|TRBV24-1|TRBJ2-3|TRBD2
CATSDSRSGGSTDTQYF
TGTGCCACCAGTGATTCACGGAGCGGGGGCAGTACAGATACGCAGTATTTT
>.|TRBV5-1|TRBJ2-1|.
CASSRLPGTSAYNEQFF
TGCGCCAGCAGCCGTCTCCCCGGGACTTCGGCCTACAATGAGCAGTTCTTC
>few|TRBV20-1|TRBJ1-1|.
CSGRDGGAVTEAFF
TGCAGTGGCAGAGATGGGGGGGCGGTCACTGAAGCTTTCTTT
>few|TRBV7-9|TRBJ2-1|.
CASTGTTYNEQFF
TGTGCCAGCACCGGGACAACCTACAATGAGCAGTTCTTC
>many|TRBV15|TRBJ1-6|.
CATSRDATGGPLHF
TGTGCCACCAGCAGAGATGCGACAGGTGGACCCCTCCACTTT
>.|TRBV20-1|TRBJ2-7|TRBD1
CSASPGQGSYEQYF
TGCAGTGCGAGTCCGGGACAGGGGTCCTACGAGCAGTACTTC
>few|TRBV3-1|TRBJ2-7|.
CASSPLWGASYEQYF
TGTGCCAGCAGCCCCCTTTGGGGGGCCTCCTACGAGCAGTACTTC
>few|TRBV5-5|TRBJ2-1|.
CASSLDSFLFF
TGTGCCAGCAGCTTAGACTCTTTTCTGTTCTTC
>few|TRBV20-1|TRBJ2-4|.
CSAQGIGNIQYF
TGCAGTGCCCAGGGGATTGGAAACATTCAGTACTTC
>.|TRBV7-6|TRBJ2-1|TRBD2
CASSFQTSSYNEQFF
TGTGCCAGCAGCTTTCAGACTAGCAGCTACAATGAGCAGTTCTTC
>few|TRBV5-5|TRBJ1-6|.
CASSSQTLYNSPLHF
TGTGCCAGCAGCTCCCAGACTTTGTATAATTCACCCCTCCACTTT
>.|TRBV7-2|TRBJ2-3|.
CASSLGRAGTDTQYF
TGTGCCAGCAGCTTAGGGAGGGCCGGCACAGATACGCAGTATTTT
>.|TRBV27|TRBJ2-7|.
CASSYFRGHEQYF
TGTGCCAGCAGTTATTTCCGGGGCCACGAGCAGTACTTC
>many|TRBV12-3/TRBV12-4|TRBJ1-3|.
CASSLETARNTIYF
TGTGCCAGCAGTTTAGAGACAGCGCGAAACACCATATATTTT
>.|TRBV28|TRBJ2-3|.
CASSPLWEGGSTDTQYF
TGTGCCAGCAGTCCCCTTTGGGAGGGGGGCAGCACAGATACGCAGTATTTT
>.|TRBV6-1|TRBJ2-2|TRBD2
CASRRAGGVGELFF
TGTGCCAGCCGGCGAGCGGGAGGGGTCGGGGAGCTGTTTTTT
>few|TRBV20-1|TRBJ1-1|TRBD1
CSAWAGGYTEAFF
TGCAGTGCCTGGGCAGGGGGCTACACTGAAGCTTTCTTT
>few|TRBV19|TRBJ1-1|.
CASSIGRGNTEAFF
TGTGCCAGTAGTATAGGCAGGGGCAACACTGAAGCTTTCTTT
>many|TRBV5-1|TRBJ2-1|TRBD2
CASRSTSGSNEQFF
TGCGCCAGCAGGTCAACTAGCGGGAGTAATGAGCAGTTCTTC
>.|TRBV20-1|TRBJ1-5|.
CSATASEGSQPQHF
TGCAGTGCTACTGCGTCAGAGGGCAGTCAGCCCCAGCATTTT
>.|TRBV9|TRBJ2-3|.
CASSVARGTDTQYF
TGTGCCAGCAGCGTAGCCAGGGGCACAGATACGCAGTATTTT
>few|TRBV12-3/TRBV12-4|TRBJ2-3|TRBD2
CASSLPGLGGSDTQYF
TGTGCCAGCAGTTTACCAGGACTAGGAGGATCGGATACGCAGTATTTT
>few|TRBV5-1|TRBJ1-1|.
CASSWGDRGNTEAFF
TGCGCCAGCAGCTGGGGTGACCGGGGGAACACTGAAGCTTTCTTT
>many|TRBV24-1|TRBJ2-5|.
CATSAGGFQETQYF
TGTGCCACCAGTGCCGGGGGCTTCCAAGAGACCCAGTACTTC
>.|TRBV5-1|TRBJ2-2|TRBD2
CASSLQLAGGLDTGELFF
TGCGCCAGCAGCTTACAGCTAGCGGGGGGGCTAGACACCGGGGAGCTGTTTTTT
>.|TRBV7-9|TRBJ2-1|.
CASSLAGGNANEQFF
TGTGCCAGCAGCTTAGCGGGAGGAAACGCCAATGAGCAGTTCTTC
>.|TRBV20-1|TRBJ1-3|.
CSARDSPGNTIYF
TGCAGTGCTAGAGACAGCCCTGGAAACACCATATATTTT
>.|TRBV27|TRBJ2-7|TRBD2
CASSLSPSGTYEQYF
TGTGCCAGCAGTTTATCGCCTAGCGGGACCTACGAGCAGTACTTC
>few|TRBV25-1|TRBJ2-4|.
CASSGRFEAKNIQYF
TGTGCCAGCAGTGGTCGTTTCGAAGCCAAAAACATTCAGTACTTC
>many|TRBV5-1|TRBJ1-1|.
CASSSQGRNTEAFF
TGCGCCAGCAGCTCCCAGGGCAGGAACACTGAAGCTTTCTTT
>few|TRBV10-3|TRBJ2-5|TRBD1
CAIARDRGETQYF
TGTGCCATCGCCCGGGACAGAGGGGAGACCCAGTACTTC